This is a list of T cell receptor beta chains from one sample in a study of neoadjuvant anti-PD-1 for oral cavity cancer. Sequencing used immunoSEQ multiplex PCR; TCRdb keeps in-frame clones, though not all of them. The data hold over 10,000 clones, with roughly two thirds observed a single time. This specimen consisted of PBMCs, obtained after nivolumab (anti-PD-1) treatment. The source of these receptors is a person between 40 and 79 years old with oral cavity squamous cell carcinoma. Each CDR3 is given with its conserved first and last residue. Each record gives: D gene, CDR3 length, clone size, J gene, V gene, CDR3 protein, CDR3 DNA. The D gene is left open where the match is weak. Some rows have no size entry. The others give once, few or many, or a class for an expanded clone.

TRBD1	13	-	TRBJ2-7	TRBV10-1	CASNRDRLGEQYF	TGCGCCAGTAACCGGGACAGACTTGGGGAGCAGTACTTC
-	13	-	TRBJ1-2	TRBV7-2	CASSFSRSLGYTF	TGTGCCAGCAGCTTCTCTCGGAGCCTAGGCTACACCTTC
TRBD2	17	-	TRBJ2-3	TRBV25-1	CASSASGRALGTDTQYF	TGTGCCAGCAGTGCCAGCGGGAGGGCCTTGGGCACAGATACGCAGTATTTT
-	18	-	TRBJ1-5	TRBV19	CASSIPVESAFSNQPQHF	TGTGCCAGTAGTATACCCGTAGAGTCAGCCTTTAGCAATCAGCCCCAGCATTTT
-	15	-	TRBJ1-5	TRBV5-6	CASSFRGRSNQPQHF	TGTGCCAGCAGCTTTCGCGGGCGTAGCAATCAGCCCCAGCATTTT
-	15	-	TRBJ1-2	TRBV6-5	CASSSVTQGLYGYTF	TGTGCCAGCAGTTCGGTTACACAAGGACTCTATGGCTACACCTTC
-	15	-	TRBJ2-3	TRBV4-2	CASSQGGGLGDTQYF	TGTGCCAGCAGCCAAGGGGGCGGGCTCGGAGATACGCAGTATTTT
TRBD2	13	few	TRBJ2-7	TRBV19	CAIGTSDSYEQYF	TGTGCCATCGGGACTAGCGACTCCTACGAGCAGTACTTC
TRBD1	14	few	TRBJ1-1	TRBV2	CASSQGDRVAEAFF	TGTGCCAGCAGCCAAGGAGACAGGGTCGCCGAAGCTTTCTTT
-	15	-	TRBJ1-4	TRBV15	CATSRDPGTNEKLFF	TGTGCCACCAGCAGAGACCCGGGGACTAATGAAAAACTGTTTTTT
-	12	-	TRBJ2-1	TRBV6-5	CASSPTYNEQFF	TGTGCCAGCAGCCCGACCTACAATGAGCAGTTCTTC
-	12	-	TRBJ2-3	TRBV2	CASRWDADTQYF	TGTGCCAGCAGGTGGGACGCGGATACGCAGTATTTT
-	12	once	TRBJ1-3	TRBV30	CACITGGNTIYF	TGTGCCTGCATAACTGGGGGAAACACCATATATTTT
TRBD2	13	once	TRBJ2-1	TRBV30	CASRGVPYNEQFF	TGTGCCTCGCGGGGGGTCCCATACAATGAGCAGTTCTTC
TRBD1	12	-	TRBJ2-1	TRBV5-1	CASSWGQSEQFF	TGCGCCAGCAGCTGGGGACAGAGCGAGCAGTTCTTC
-	14	-	TRBJ2-5	TRBV2	CASSIQGLGETQYF	TGTGCCAGCAGTATACAGGGACTGGGAGAGACCCAGTACTTC
-	12	few	TRBJ1-5	TRBV6-5	CASSSKGQPQHF	TGTGCCAGCAGTTCGAAGGGGCAGCCCCAGCATTTT
-	14	-	TRBJ1-2	TRBV14	CASSQEKAGYGYTF	TGTGCCAGCAGCCAAGAAAAAGCAGGCTATGGCTACACCTTC
-	14	few	TRBJ2-7	TRBV25-1	CASSAAIPPHEQYF	TGTGCCAGCAGTGCCGCGATCCCGCCCCACGAGCAGTACTTC
TRBD2	14	-	TRBJ2-1	TRBV7-9	CASSFGTSDNEQFF	TGTGCCAGCAGCTTCGGGACTAGCGACAATGAGCAGTTCTTC
TRBD2	13	-	TRBJ2-2	TRBV19	CASSSGYTGELFF	TGTGCCAGCTCTAGCGGATACACCGGGGAGCTGTTTTTT
TRBD1	15	-	TRBJ2-2	TRBV6-1	CASSETGGGLGELFF	TGTGCCAGCAGTGAGACAGGGGGCGGGCTGGGGGAGCTGTTTTTT
TRBD2	16	few	TRBJ2-1	TRBV18	CASSPTKLAGDNEQFF	TGTGCCAGCTCACCAACAAAACTAGCGGGGGACAATGAGCAGTTCTTC
TRBD2	15	-	TRBJ2-7	TRBV2	CASSDGLAGRYEQYF	TGTGCCAGCAGTGACGGACTAGCGGGCCGCTACGAGCAGTACTTC
-	15	few	TRBJ1-2	TRBV19	CASSRQEGTNYGYTF	TGTGCCAGCTCCCGGCAGGAAGGGACTAACTATGGCTACACCTTC
-	15	-	TRBJ2-7	TRBV12-2	CASRFSTSGAYEQYF	TGTGCAAGTCGCTTTTCGACTAGCGGGGCCTACGAGCAGTACTTC
TRBD2	16	once	TRBJ2-7	TRBV6-6	CASSSTSGRSLYEQYF	TGTGCCAGCAGTTCGACTAGCGGGAGGTCCCTCTACGAGCAGTACTTC
-	14	few	TRBJ2-7	TRBV7-9	CASSFRDFTYEQYF	TGTGCCAGCAGCTTCCGGGACTTCACCTACGAGCAGTACTTC
-	13	few	TRBJ1-2	TRBV30	CAWSVGRFYGYTF	TGTGCCTGGAGTGTCGGCCGGTTCTATGGCTACACCTTC
-	14	-	TRBJ2-4	TRBV6-5	CASSYGSQANIQYF	TGTGCCAGCAGTTACGGGTCCCAGGCGAACATTCAGTACTTC
TRBD2	14	-	TRBJ2-5	TRBV10-3	CAISEEGGRETQYF	TGTGCCATCAGTGAGGAGGGCGGGAGGGAGACCCAGTACTTC
-	14	-	TRBJ2-2	TRBV11-2	CASNQGPNTGELFF	TGTGCCAGCAACCAAGGGCCCAACACCGGGGAGCTGTTTTTT
TRBD1	14	few	TRBJ1-2	TRBV19	CASTKDREGYGYTF	TGTGCCAGTACCAAGGACAGGGAAGGGTATGGCTACACCTTC
TRBD2	16	-	TRBJ2-2	TRBV7-3	CASSPVGRAGTGELFF	TGTGCCAGCAGCCCGGTGGGGAGGGCGGGGACCGGGGAGCTGTTTTTT
-	15	-	TRBJ2-2	TRBV5-1	CASSSLADDTGELFF	TGCGCCAGCAGCTCCCTCGCGGACGACACCGGGGAGCTGTTTTTT
-	16	-	TRBJ2-7	TRBV27	CASSLSSRGSSYEQYF	TGTGCCAGCAGTTTATCATCTCGGGGCAGCTCCTACGAGCAGTACTTC
-	15	-	TRBJ2-5	TRBV10-3	CAISEGPTDQETQYF	TGTGCCATCAGTGAAGGCCCCACCGACCAAGAGACCCAGTACTTC
-	11	-	TRBJ1-2	TRBV30	CAWKYNYGYTF	TGTGCCTGGAAATATAACTATGGCTACACCTTC
-	15	-	TRBJ1-1	TRBV9	CASSAADHTVAAAFF	TGTGCCAGCAGCGCCGCGGACCATACCGTTGCGGCAGCTTTCTTT
-	14	-	TRBJ2-5	TRBV7-2	CASTPGGLQGTQYF	TGTGCCAGCACCCCTGGGGGCCTCCAGGGGACCCAGTACTTC
TRBD1	13	-	TRBJ2-7	TRBV19	CASSRQGNYEQYF	TGTGCCAGTTCGAGACAGGGAAACTACGAGCAGTACTTC